The rows below give T cell receptor beta chains drawn from one sample of a study of cytomegalovirus exposure and HLA in healthy donors. Assay: immunoSEQ multiplex PCR; the TCRdb copy retains only in-frame clones and omits some. The sample has about 190,000 clones, about 89% seen once. Sequenced sample: PBMCs. These receptors were obtained from a young man in good health and CMV-seronegative. Both conserved end residues are part of each CDR3. D genes are given only for firm matches. Size is omitted from some rows. Given values are once, few, many or a class for expanded clones.

size: NA
D: NA
V: TRBV4-3
J: TRBJ1-1
length: 15
DNA: TGCGCCAGCAGCCAAGAGACCCCAGGGTTATGGGGAGCTTTCTTT
CDR3: CASSQETPGLWGAFF

size: NA
D: TRBD2
V: TRBV7-2
J: TRBJ2-5
length: 16
DNA: TGTGCCAGCAGCCGGAGACTAGCGGGGGGCAGAGAGACCCAGTACTTC
CDR3: CASSRRLAGGRETQYF

size: NA
D: TRBD1
V: TRBV7-8
J: TRBJ1-2
length: 18
DNA: TGTGCCAGCAGCGCAGGGGGGTCCAGAGAGGCGCGGGACTATGGCTACACCTTC
CDR3: CASSAGGSREARDYGYTF

size: NA
D: TRBD1
V: TRBV27
J: TRBJ1-4
length: 15
DNA: TGTGCCAGCAGTTTCGCCGGGACAGGGGACGAAAAACTGTTTTTT
CDR3: CASSFAGTGDEKLFF

size: NA
D: NA
V: TRBV18
J: TRBJ1-1
length: 14
DNA: TGTGCCAGCTCACCAGTTGAACAGTACACTGAAGCTTTCTTT
CDR3: CASSPVEQYTEAFF

size: NA
D: NA
V: TRBV28
J: TRBJ1-6
length: 15
DNA: TGTGCCAGCAGAACTACGGTCGCTTATAATTCACCCCTCCACTTT
CDR3: CASRTTVAYNSPLHF

size: NA
D: NA
V: TRBV14
J: TRBJ1-6
length: 12
DNA: TGTGCCAGCAGCCAAGGGAGTTCACCCCTCCACTTT
CDR3: CASSQGSSPLHF

size: NA
D: TRBD1
V: TRBV6-5
J: TRBJ1-6
length: 15
DNA: TGTGCCAGCAGTTCTCCGGGACAGGGGCATTCACCCCTCCACTTT
CDR3: CASSSPGQGHSPLHF

size: NA
D: TRBD2
V: TRBV6-1
J: TRBJ2-5
length: 17
DNA: TGTGCCAGCAGTGAAGTTCCTAGCGGGAGGGCCAGCGAGACCCAGTACTTC
CDR3: CASSEVPSGRASETQYF

size: NA
D: TRBD1
V: TRBV11-3
J: TRBJ2-1
length: 16
DNA: TGTGCCAGCAGCCCAAAGCCGGGACAGGGCTACAATGAGCAGTTCTTC
CDR3: CASSPKPGQGYNEQFF

size: NA
D: NA
V: TRBV4-2
J: TRBJ1-3
length: 16
DNA: TGTGCCAGCAGCCATCAAACGGGGGATGGGGGAAACACCATATATTTT
CDR3: CASSHQTGDGGNTIYF

size: NA
D: NA
V: TRBV5-1
J: TRBJ1-2
length: 14
DNA: TGCGCCAGCAGCCCTGGTGAGGGCGTCTATGGCTACACCTTC
CDR3: CASSPGEGVYGYTF

size: once
D: NA
V: TRBV2
J: TRBJ1-1
length: 14
DNA: TGTGCCAGCAGTGTATTAGTCGGAGGGGATGAAGCTTTCTTT
CDR3: CASSVLVGGDEAFF

size: NA
D: NA
V: TRBV2
J: TRBJ1-4
length: 14
DNA: TGTGCCAGCAGTCCAGGGGCCGGTAATGAAAAACTGTTTTTT
CDR3: CASSPGAGNEKLFF

size: NA
D: NA
V: TRBV30
J: TRBJ1-1
length: 13
DNA: TGTGCCTGGAGTAAACAAGCGGGCACTGAAGCTTTCTTT
CDR3: CAWSKQAGTEAFF

size: NA
D: TRBD1
V: TRBV27
J: TRBJ2-7
length: 12
DNA: TGTGCCAGCAGTCTCACAGGGGGTGGGCAGTACTTC
CDR3: CASSLTGGGQYF

size: NA
D: TRBD1
V: TRBV13
J: TRBJ2-7
length: 16
DNA: TGTGCCAGCAGCCACGCGGGCGGGACAGGGCCCTACGAGCAGTACTTC
CDR3: CASSHAGGTGPYEQYF

size: NA
D: TRBD2
V: TRBV19
J: TRBJ2-1
length: 16
DNA: TGTGCCAGTAGTATAGAGGGTCGCGGGAGAGGTAATGAGCAGTTCTTC
CDR3: CASSIEGRGRGNEQFF

size: NA
D: TRBD2
V: TRBV5-4
J: TRBJ2-1
length: 17
DNA: TGTGCCAGCAGCTTGGAGGCTAGCGGGAGGGCCTACAATGAGCAGTTCTTC
CDR3: CASSLEASGRAYNEQFF

size: few
D: NA
V: TRBV6-4
J: TRBJ2-1
length: 15
DNA: TGTGCCAGCAGTGACTCAAGCGGGCCCTACAATGAGCAGTTCTTC
CDR3: CASSDSSGPYNEQFF

size: NA
D: NA
V: TRBV29-1
J: TRBJ2-1
length: 9
DNA: TGCAGCGTTACCAGGGAGCAGTTCTTC
CDR3: CSVTREQFF

size: few
D: NA
V: TRBV1
J: TRBJ2-7
length: 16
DNA: TGCACCAGCAGCCAAGATCTAGGCGCGGGAGTTTACGAGCAGTACTTC
CDR3: CTSSQDLGAGVYEQYF

size: NA
D: NA
V: TRBV7-9
J: TRBJ1-2
length: 13
DNA: TGTGCCAGCAGCTTAGGGGACTTAGGTGGCTACACCTTC
CDR3: CASSLGDLGGYTF

size: NA
D: NA
V: TRBV28
J: TRBJ1-1
length: 14
DNA: TGTGCCAGCGTCGGGGGGCCTGGGAACACTGAAGCTTTCTTT
CDR3: CASVGGPGNTEAFF

size: NA
D: TRBD2
V: TRBV7-8
J: TRBJ2-1
length: 15
DNA: TGTGCCAGCAGCGGAAAGCGGGGGGTACGGAATGAGCAGTTCTTC
CDR3: CASSGKRGVRNEQFF

size: once
D: NA
V: TRBV9
J: TRBJ2-7
length: 15
DNA: TGTGCCAGCAGCGCATCTCAGGGTTTCACCTACGAGCAGTACTTC
CDR3: CASSASQGFTYEQYF

size: NA
D: TRBD1
V: TRBV2
J: TRBJ1-3
length: 15
DNA: TGTGCCAGCAGTTTCGAACAGGGGTCTGGAAACACCATATATTTT
CDR3: CASSFEQGSGNTIYF

size: NA
D: TRBD2
V: TRBV7-2
J: TRBJ2-7
length: 15
DNA: TGTGCCAGCAGCTTAGGGGGAGGGTCCACCTACGAGCAGTACTTC
CDR3: CASSLGGGSTYEQYF

size: NA
D: TRBD1
V: TRBV19
J: TRBJ1-1
length: 17
DNA: TGTGCCAGTAGTCCCCGGGACAGGGGGCGCGGGAACACTGAAGCTTTCTTT
CDR3: CASSPRDRGRGNTEAFF

size: NA
D: NA
V: TRBV18
J: TRBJ2-7
length: 15
DNA: TGTGCCAGCTCACCCACAGGCTCCAGCTCCTACGAGCAGTACTTC
CDR3: CASSPTGSSSYEQYF

size: NA
D: TRBD2
V: TRBV19
J: TRBJ2-7
length: 15
DNA: TGTGCCAGTAGTATAGGTAGCGGGGTGACCTACGAGCAGTACTTC
CDR3: CASSIGSGVTYEQYF